Below, 8 T cell receptor beta chains from the same sample are listed, as sequenced in a study of cytomegalovirus exposure and HLA in healthy donors. The PCR used 60 Vbeta and 13 Jbeta primers. Clones were read by immunoSEQ multiplex PCR, and TCRdb kept only the in-frame ones, dropping some. There are nearly 110,000 clones in the sample; under 80% occur only once, and 11% to 15% lies in the top ten. The sequenced sample consisted of PBMCs. Receptors originate from a woman aged 40 to 55 in good health and CMV-seropositive.

The chain carries TRBV6-5 and TRBJ1-2; weak D call: TRBD1 (5 bases). CDR1 and CDR2 from the germline V gene are MNHEY and SVGAGI. The V and J ends lost 5 bases and 4 bases respectively, with 11 bases between them. The CDR3 is 13 amino acids. The CDR3 bases are TGTGCCAGCAGTCCTGACAGTCTCTATGGCTACACCTTC. The encoded protein is CASSPDSLYGYTF.

The V gene is TRBV6-4, the J gene TRBJ2-1; the match to TRBD2 covers 7 bases. This CDR3 has 16 amino acids. Per germline, CDR1 MRHNA and CDR2 SNTAGT. The V gene end was trimmed by 4 bases and the J gene end by 0 bases; junction bases not matched to a gene: 6. CDR3 coding DNA: TGTGCCAGCAGTGTTTTCGGGACTACCTCCTACAATGAGCAGTTCTTC. Translation gives CASSVFGTTSYNEQFF.

The chain recombines TRBV7-9 with TRBJ2-7, with a tentative D call TRBD2 (6 bases). Germline lookup yields CDR1 SEHNR and CDR2 FQNEAQ (reference sequence). V lost 2 bases, J lost 3 bases, and 14 bases lay in between. The CDR3 contains 15 residues. The CDR3 region has the DNA TGTGCCAGCAGCTTATCGGGTGGAGGGCTCTACGAGCAGTACTTC. Its translation is CASSLSGGGLYEQYF.

The DNA of the CDR3 is TGTGCCAGCAGTGAAGAGGTTCGGGGTTTAGCTTTCTTT. Translating gives CASSEEVRGLAFF. The chain is built from TRBV2 and TRBJ1-1; D not resolved. Germline V gene data show CDR1 as SNHLY and CDR2 as FYNNEI. Trimming shortened V by 1 base and J by 10 bases, and 13 bases separated the two germline ends. The CDR3 runs to 13 residues.

The table lists this clone with a few counts. The V call is TRBV7-2, the J call TRBJ1-4, with 10 bases lining up with TRBD1. Germline V gene data show CDR1 as SGHTA and CDR2 as FQGNSA. The CDR3 totals 14 residues. The V gene end was trimmed by 5 bases and the J gene end by 10 bases; junction bases not matched to a gene: 7. The CDR3 sequence is CASSTGQGGGKLFF. The CDR3 region has the DNA TGTGCCAGCAGCACTGGACAGGGGGGCGGAAAACTGTTTTTT.

This clone was observed once. This chain connects TRBV7-8 to TRBJ1-5; no clear D gene. The CDR3 sequence is 14 residues long. V lost 6 bases to trimming and J lost 5 bases, with 14 bases between them. Germline CDR1 reads SGHVS; CDR2 reads FQNEAQ. This chain's CDR3 is CASSQLHPDQPQHF. CDR3 sequence (DNA): TGTGCCAGCAGTCAACTCCACCCCGATCAGCCCCAGCATTTT.

This clone was seen only once. The V and J genes are TRBV27 and TRBJ1-6; no definite D call. This CDR3 contains 16 residues. Trimming pared 2 bases from V and 7 bases from J, leaving 15 bases between. CDR1 MNHEY and CDR2 SMNVEV come from the germline V gene (reference sequence). Written as DNA, the CDR3 is TGTGCCAGCAGTTTAAATCCCGGGTCTGGGAATTCACCCCTCCACTTT. Translation: CASSLNPGSGNSPLHF.

The table lists this clone with a few counts. This chain connects TRBV4-1 to TRBJ2-7; 12 nucleotides align to TRBD2. V lost 0 bases and J lost 6; bases outside the gene matches: 6. Germline CDR1 and CDR2: MGHRA and YSYEKL. CDR3 length equals 16 residues. CDR3 loop: CASSQEASGGASEQYF. DNA of the CDR3: TGCGCCAGCAGCCAAGAAGCTAGCGGGGGGGCGTCCGAGCAGTACTTC.